Below, 5 T cell receptor beta chains from the same sample are listed, as sequenced in a study of blood T cell repertoires in COVID-19. Some clones are missing from TCRdb's copy, which holds only in-frame ones; the method was immunoSEQ multiplex PCR. The data contain hundreds of thousands of clones, about nine tenths of them singletons. The sample was peripheral blood. Every receptor here comes from a man between 60 and 70 years old who had recovered from COVID-19.

This clone has just one count. V usage is TRBV5-6 and J usage is TRBJ1-5; perhaps TRBD1 as D (6 bases). Trimming cost V 2 bases and J 0 bases, with 15 bases left between them. The CDR3 runs 17 residues. Germline CDR1 and CDR2: SGHDT and YYEEEE. This CDR3 reads CASSFRPGGNSNQPQHF. In DNA form, the CDR3 reads TGTGCCAGCAGCTTCCGACCGGGGGGCAATAGCAATCAGCCCCAGCATTTT.

The chain links TRBV12-3 or TRBV12-4 to TRBJ2-4; 9 positions match TRBD1. CDR3 length: 13 amino acids. V shed 6 bases, J shed 7 bases, and the junction held 4 bases outside the gene matches. CDR3 residues: CASSMTGGNIQYF. CDR3 nucleotide sequence: TGTGCCAGCAGCATGACAGGGGGGAACATTCAGTACTTC.

V is TRBV7-3 and J is TRBJ2-1, with TRBD2 matching over 9 bases. The CDR3 has 15 residues. Trimming at V came to 2 bases and at J to 4 bases, leaving 3 bases not matched to a gene. The germline V gene encodes CDR1 SGHTA and CDR2 FQGTGA. The CDR3 nucleotides are TGTGCCAGCAGCTTAGAGACTAGCGGTTACAATGAGCAGTTCTTC. Protein sequence: CASSLETSGYNEQFF. The variable domain in full, with the rest retrieved from reference TRBV7-3 and TRBJ2-1, is GAGVSQTPSNKVTEKGKYVELRCDPISGHTALYWYRQSLGQGPEFLIYFQGTGAADDSGLPNDRFFAVRPEGSVSTLKIQRTERGDSAVYLCASSLETSGYNEQFFGPGTRLTVL.

The chain links TRBV6-5 to TRBJ1-2; no clear D gene. Per germline, CDR1 MNHEY and CDR2 SVGAGI. The CDR3 covers 13 residues. Trimming shortened V by 2 bases and J by 5 bases, and 9 bases separated the two germline ends. The chain's CDR3 is CASSYEPEYGYTF. In DNA form, the CDR3 reads TGTGCCAGCAGTTACGAGCCCGAGTATGGCTACACCTTC.

The chain combines TRBV2 with TRBJ2-7; possible D gene TRBD2, 7 bases. The CDR3 covers 16 residues. CDR1 and CDR2 from the germline V gene are SNHLY and FYNNEI. The germline V and J ends were trimmed by 4 bases and 2 bases, with 18 bases remaining between them. The CDR3 here is CASSVGGDMSPYEQYF. The CDR3 nucleotides read TGTGCCAGCAGTGTTGGGGGGGACATGAGTCCCTACGAGCAGTACTTC.